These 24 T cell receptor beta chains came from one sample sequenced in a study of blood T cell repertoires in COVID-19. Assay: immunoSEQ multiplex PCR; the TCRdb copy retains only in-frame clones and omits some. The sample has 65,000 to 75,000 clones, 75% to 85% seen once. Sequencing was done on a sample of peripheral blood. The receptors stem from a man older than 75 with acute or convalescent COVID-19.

CDR3 amino acids: CASSYDGGVQETQYF. Here the CDR3 DNA reads TGTGCCAGCAGTTACGACGGGGGGGTGCAGGAGACCCAGTACTTC. V and J are TRBV6-2 or TRBV6-3 and TRBJ2-5, with 8 bases fitting TRBD2. This CDR3 has 15 amino acids. After removal of 2 bases from V and 5 bases from J, the junction contained 7 bases not matched to a gene. The V gene's germline CDR1 is MNHEY and CDR2 SVGEGT.

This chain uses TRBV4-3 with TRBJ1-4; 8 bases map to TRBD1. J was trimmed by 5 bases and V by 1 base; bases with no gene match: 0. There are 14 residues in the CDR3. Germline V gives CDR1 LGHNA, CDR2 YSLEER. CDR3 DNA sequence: TGCGCCAGCAGCCAAGGACAGGGGAATGAAAAACTGTTTTTT. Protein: CASSQGQGNEKLFF.

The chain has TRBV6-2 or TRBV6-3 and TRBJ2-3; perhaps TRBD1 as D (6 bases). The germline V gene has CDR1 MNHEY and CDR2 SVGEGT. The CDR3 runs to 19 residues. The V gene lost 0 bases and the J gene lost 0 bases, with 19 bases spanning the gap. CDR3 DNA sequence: TGTGCCAGCAGTTACTCGATGGGGGCTGAGGAGGTTAGCACAGATACGCAGTATTTT. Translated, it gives CASSYSMGAEEVSTDTQYF.

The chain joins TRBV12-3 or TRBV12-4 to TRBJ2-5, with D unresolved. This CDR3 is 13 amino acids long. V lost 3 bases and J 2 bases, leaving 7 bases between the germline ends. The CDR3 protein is CASSFPTQETQYF. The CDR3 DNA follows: TGTGCCAGCAGTTTCCCCACACAAGAGACCCAGTACTTC.

As DNA, the CDR3 is TGTGCCAGCAGTGAATTTCGAAACATTCAGTACTTC. This sequence encodes CASSEFRNIQYF. The chain employs TRBV25-1 and TRBJ2-4; D not certain. The CDR3 runs 12 residues. Trimming removed 1 base from V and 6 bases from J, with 4 bases in between. Looked up from germline, CDR1 is MGHDK and CDR2 is SYGVNS.

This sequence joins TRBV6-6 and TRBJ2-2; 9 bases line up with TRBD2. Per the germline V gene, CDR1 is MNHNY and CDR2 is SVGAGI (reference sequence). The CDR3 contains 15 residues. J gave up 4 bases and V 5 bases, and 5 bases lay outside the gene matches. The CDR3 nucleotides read TGTGCCAGCAGTACGCGGGAGGGTGGCACCGGGGAGCTGTTTTTT. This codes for CASSTREGGTGELFF.

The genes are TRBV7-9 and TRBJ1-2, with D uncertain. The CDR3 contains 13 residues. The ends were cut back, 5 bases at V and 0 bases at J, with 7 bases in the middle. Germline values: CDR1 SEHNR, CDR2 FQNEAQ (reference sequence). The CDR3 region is CASSLNSNYGYTF. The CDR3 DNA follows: TGTGCCAGCAGCCTTAATTCTAACTATGGCTACACCTTC.

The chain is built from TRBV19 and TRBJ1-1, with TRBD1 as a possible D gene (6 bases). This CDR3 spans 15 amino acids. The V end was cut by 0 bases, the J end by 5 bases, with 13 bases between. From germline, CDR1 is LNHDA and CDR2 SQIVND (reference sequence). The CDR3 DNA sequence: TGTGCCAGTAGTATAGACCAGGGGCAGAGGACTGAAGCTTTCTTT. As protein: CASSIDQGQRTEAFF.

Here the CDR3 reads CAWSVPSGGETQYF. The CDR3 region has the DNA TGTGCCTGGAGTGTACCTAGCGGGGGGGAGACCCAGTACTTC. This chain links TRBV30 with TRBJ2-5; TRBD2 matches at 11 bases. CDR1 is GTSNPN, CDR2 SVGIG, per germline (reference sequence). The V and J ends lost 0 bases and 5 bases, in that order; junction bases with no gene match: 2. The CDR3 sequence is 14 residues long.

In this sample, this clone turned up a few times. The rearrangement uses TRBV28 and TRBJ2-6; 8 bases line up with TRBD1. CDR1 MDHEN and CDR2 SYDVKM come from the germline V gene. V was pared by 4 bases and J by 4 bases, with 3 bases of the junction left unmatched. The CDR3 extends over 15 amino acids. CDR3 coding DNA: TGTGCCAGCAGTTCCAGGGGGCCAGGGGCCAACGTCCTGACTTTC. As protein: CASSSRGPGANVLTF.

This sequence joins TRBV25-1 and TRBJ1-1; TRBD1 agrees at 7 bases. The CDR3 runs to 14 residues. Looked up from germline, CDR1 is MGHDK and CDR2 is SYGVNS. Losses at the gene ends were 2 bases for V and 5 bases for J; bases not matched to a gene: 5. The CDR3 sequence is CASSEGHRGTEAFF. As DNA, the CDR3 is TGTGCCAGCAGTGAAGGACACAGGGGAACTGAAGCTTTCTTT. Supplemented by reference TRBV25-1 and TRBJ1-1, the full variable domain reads EADIYQTPRYLVIGTGKKITLECSQTMGHDKMYWYQQDPGMELHLIHYSYGVNSTEKGDLSSESTVSRIRTEHFPLTLESARPSHTSQYLCASSEGHRGTEAFFGQGTRLTVV.

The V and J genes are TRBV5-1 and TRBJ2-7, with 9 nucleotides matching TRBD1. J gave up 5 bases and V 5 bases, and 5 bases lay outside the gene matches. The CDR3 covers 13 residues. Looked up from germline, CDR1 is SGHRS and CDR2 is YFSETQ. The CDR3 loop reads CASRLGQGNEQYF. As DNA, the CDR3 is TGCGCCAGCAGACTGGGACAGGGAAACGAGCAGTACTTC.

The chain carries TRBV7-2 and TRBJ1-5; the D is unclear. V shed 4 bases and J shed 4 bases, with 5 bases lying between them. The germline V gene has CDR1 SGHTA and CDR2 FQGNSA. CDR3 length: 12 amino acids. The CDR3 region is CASSYMNQPQHF. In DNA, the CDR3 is TGTGCCAGCAGCTATATGAATCAGCCCCAGCATTTT.

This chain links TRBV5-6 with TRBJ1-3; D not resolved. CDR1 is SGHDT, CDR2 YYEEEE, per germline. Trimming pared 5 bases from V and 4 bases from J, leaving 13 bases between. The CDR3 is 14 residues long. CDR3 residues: CASRQHGGGNTIYF. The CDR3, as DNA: TGTGCCAGCAGACAACATGGAGGCGGAAACACCATATATTTT.

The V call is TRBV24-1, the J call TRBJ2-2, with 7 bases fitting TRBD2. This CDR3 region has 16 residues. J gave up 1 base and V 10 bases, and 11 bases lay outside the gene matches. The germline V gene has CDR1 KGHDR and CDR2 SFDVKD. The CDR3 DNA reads TGTGCCACAGCGGGACTATCGGGTCTGAACACCGGGGAGCTGTTTTTT. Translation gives CATAGLSGLNTGELFF.

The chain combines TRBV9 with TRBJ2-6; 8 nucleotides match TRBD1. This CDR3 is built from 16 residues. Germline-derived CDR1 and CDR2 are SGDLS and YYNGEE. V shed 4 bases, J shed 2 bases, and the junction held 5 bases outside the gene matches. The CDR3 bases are TGTGCCAGCAGCTCCCGACAGGGGACTGGGGCCAACGTCCTGACTTTC. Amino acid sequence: CASSSRQGTGANVLTF.

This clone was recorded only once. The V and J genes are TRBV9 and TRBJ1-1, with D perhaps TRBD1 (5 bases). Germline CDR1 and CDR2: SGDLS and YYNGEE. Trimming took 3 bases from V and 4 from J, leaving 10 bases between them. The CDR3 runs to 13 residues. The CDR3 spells CASSGGLVTEAFF. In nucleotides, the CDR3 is TGTGCCAGCAGCGGGGGACTAGTCACTGAAGCTTTCTTT.

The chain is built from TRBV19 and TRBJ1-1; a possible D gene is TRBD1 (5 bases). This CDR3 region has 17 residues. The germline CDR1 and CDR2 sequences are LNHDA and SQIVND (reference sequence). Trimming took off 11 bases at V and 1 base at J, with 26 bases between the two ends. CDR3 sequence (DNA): TGTGCCCCTACTATCCCGGGGGGGGGACTCGGGAACACTGAAGCTTTCTTT. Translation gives CAPTIPGGGLGNTEAFF.

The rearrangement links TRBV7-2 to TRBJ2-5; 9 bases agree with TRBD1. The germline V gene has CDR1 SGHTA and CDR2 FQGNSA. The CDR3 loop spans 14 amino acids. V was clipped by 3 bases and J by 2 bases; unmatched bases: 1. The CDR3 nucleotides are TGTGCCAGCAGCTTCGACAGGGGGCAAGAGACCCAGTACTTC. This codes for CASSFDRGQETQYF.

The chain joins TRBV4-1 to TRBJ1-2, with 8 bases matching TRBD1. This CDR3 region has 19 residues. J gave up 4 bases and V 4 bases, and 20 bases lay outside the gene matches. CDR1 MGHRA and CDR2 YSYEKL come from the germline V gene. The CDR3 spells CASSRPGTGGSKSSYGYTF. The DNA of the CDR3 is TGCGCCAGCAGCCGCCCCGGGACAGGAGGCTCCAAATCGAGCTATGGCTACACCTTC.

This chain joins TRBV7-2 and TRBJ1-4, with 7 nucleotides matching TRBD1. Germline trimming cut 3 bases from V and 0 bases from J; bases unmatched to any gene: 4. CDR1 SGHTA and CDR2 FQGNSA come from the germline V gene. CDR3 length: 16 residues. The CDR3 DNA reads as TGTGCCAGCAGCTTGGGACAGCTTGCAACTAATGAAAAACTGTTTTTT. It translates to CASSLGQLATNEKLFF.

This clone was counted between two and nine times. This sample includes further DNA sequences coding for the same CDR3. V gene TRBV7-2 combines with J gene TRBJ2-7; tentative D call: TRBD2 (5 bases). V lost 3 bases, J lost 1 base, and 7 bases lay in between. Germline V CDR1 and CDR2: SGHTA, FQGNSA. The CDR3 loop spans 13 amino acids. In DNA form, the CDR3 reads TGTGCCAGCAGCTTCGGGGAGTCCTACGAGCAGTACTTC. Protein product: CASSFGESYEQYF. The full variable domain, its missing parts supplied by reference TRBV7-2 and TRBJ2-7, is GAGVSQSPSNKVTEKGKDVELRCDPISGHTALYWYRQSLGQGLEFLIYFQGNSAPDKSGLPSDRFSAERTGGSVSTLTIQRTQQEDSAVYLCASSFGESYEQYFGPGTRLTVT.

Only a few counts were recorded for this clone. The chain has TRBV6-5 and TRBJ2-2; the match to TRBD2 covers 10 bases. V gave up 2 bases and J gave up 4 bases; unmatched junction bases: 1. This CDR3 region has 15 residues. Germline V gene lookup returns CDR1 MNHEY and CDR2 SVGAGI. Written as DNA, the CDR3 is TGTGCCAGCAGTTACCTAGCGGGGGCCACCGGGGAGCTGTTTTTT. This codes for CASSYLAGATGELFF.

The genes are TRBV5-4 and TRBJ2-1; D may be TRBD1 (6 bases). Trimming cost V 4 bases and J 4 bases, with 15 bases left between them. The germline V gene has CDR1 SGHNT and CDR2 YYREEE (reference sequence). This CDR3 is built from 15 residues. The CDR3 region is CASSPGQYGYNEQFF. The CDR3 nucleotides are TGTGCCAGCAGCCCCGGACAGTATGGTTACAATGAGCAGTTCTTC. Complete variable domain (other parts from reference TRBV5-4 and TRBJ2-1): ETGVTQSPTHLIKTRGQQVTLRCSSQSGHNTVSWYQQALGQGPQFIFQYYREEENGRGNFPPRFSGLQFPNYSSELNVNALELDDSALYLCASSPGQYGYNEQFFGPGTRLTVL.